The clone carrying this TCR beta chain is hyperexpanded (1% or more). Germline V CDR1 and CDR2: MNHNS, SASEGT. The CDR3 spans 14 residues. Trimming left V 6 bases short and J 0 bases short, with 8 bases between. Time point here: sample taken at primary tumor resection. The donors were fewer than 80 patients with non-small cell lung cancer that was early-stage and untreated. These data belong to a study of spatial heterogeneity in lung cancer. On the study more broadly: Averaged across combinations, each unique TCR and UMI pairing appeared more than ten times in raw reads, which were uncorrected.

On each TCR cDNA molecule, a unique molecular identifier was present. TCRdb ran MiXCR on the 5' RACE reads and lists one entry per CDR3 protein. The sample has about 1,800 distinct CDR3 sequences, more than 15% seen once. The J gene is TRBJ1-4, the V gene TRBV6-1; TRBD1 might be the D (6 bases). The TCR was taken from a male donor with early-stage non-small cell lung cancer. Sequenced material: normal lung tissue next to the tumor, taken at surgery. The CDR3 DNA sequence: TGTGCCAGCAGCCGACAGGCAACTAATGAAAAACTGTTTTTT. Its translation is CASSRQATNEKLFF.